This entry concerns a single TCR beta chain. As yet, its antigen is unknown. The sample originates from a study of T cells after yellow fever vaccination. Findings and caveats of the study: The bulk population could contribute abundant contaminating clonotypes to FACS-sorted repertoires. Weaker in magnitude, the secondary response showed a faster peak on day 5 versus 15.

The CDR3 extends over 12 amino acids. Germline-derived CDR1 and CDR2 are DFQATT and SNEGSKA (reference sequence). Trimming took 3 bases from V and 6 from J, leaving 8 bases between them. By 5'RACE template switching, TCR cDNA was produced, with a universal primer site and UMIs added in the process. A single record per CDR3 protein comes from TCRdb applying MiXCR to the 5' RACE reads. The sample includes fewer than 350,000 distinct CDR3 sequences, approximately 4% of them seen just once. This clonotype originated in a man between 18 and 29 years old who received the YFV17D yellow fever vaccine. Sequenced material: PBMCs, taken 15 days after the yellow fever booster vaccination. The chain uses TRBV20-1 and TRBJ2-2; D possibly uses TRBD1 or TRBD2 (5 bases each). The CDR3 here is CSASSGPGELFF. The CDR3 DNA reads TGCAGTGCTAGCTCGGGGCCCGGGGAGCTGTTTTTT.